This T cell receptor (beta chain) was captured in a study of cytomegalovirus exposure and HLA in healthy donors. Whole-study findings and limits: Clonal expansion, a later analysis showed, was greater in HLA-associated TCR beta chains than in equally common others. As a later analysis revealed, most CMV-associated TCR beta chains appeared HLA-restricted. Some highly shared sequence variants likely arose as a pipeline artifact.

With respect to this clone: Its antigen is undetermined.

Vbeta (60) and Jbeta (13) primers were used in the PCR. Produced via immunoSEQ multiplex PCR; TCRdb's table is partial and in-frame only. The table includes about 160,000 clones, roughly 80% detected once. The junction had 23 bases not matched to a gene; V was cut back by 2 bases and J by 4 bases. The CDR3 consists of 23 residues. CDR1 MDHEN and CDR2 SYDVKM come from the germline V gene. This TCR came from a girl under 18 in good health and CMV-seropositive. The chain is built from TRBV28 and TRBJ2-6; 10 bases match TRBD1. Sequenced input: PBMCs. In DNA form, the CDR3 reads TGTGCCAGCAGTTTACACATCTCTGGACAGGGGGTCCAACTGGGTGACGGGGCCAACGTCCTGACTTTC. Amino acids: CASSLHISGQGVQLGDGANVLTF.